What follows are 20 T cell receptor beta chains derived from one specimen sequenced in a study of blood T cell repertoires in COVID-19. The assay was immunoSEQ multiplex PCR, and TCRdb's table has in-frame clones only and misses some. There are 170,000 or so clones in the sample; 70% to 90% occur only once, and less than 2% lies in the top ten. Sample: peripheral blood. All receptors derive from a man younger than 35 who had recovered from COVID-19.

This clone was picked up one time. The chain couples TRBV11-2 to TRBJ1-3; TRBD1 agrees at 8 bases. The CDR3 runs to 16 residues. V shed 5 bases and J 6 bases; nucleotides not matched to a gene: 12. Germline V gene lookup returns CDR1 SGHAT and CDR2 FQNNGV. CDR3 sequence reads: CASSGRQGSRENTIYF. CDR3 nucleotides: TGTGCCAGCAGCGGAAGACAGGGGTCGCGCGAAAACACCATATATTTT.

This chain links TRBV11-1 with TRBJ2-7; 10 positions match TRBD1. This CDR3 spans 15 amino acids. J lost 6 bases, V lost 1 base, and 6 bases had no gene match. Germline V gene sequence: CDR1 SGHAT, CDR2 FQDESV (reference sequence). The CDR3 bases are TGTGCCAGCAGCTTAGGGACAGGGGGTCGGTTCGAGCAGTACTTC. Its protein is CASSLGTGGRFEQYF.

The chain has TRBV5-1 and TRBJ2-4; D perhaps matches TRBD2 (6 bases). The germline CDR1 and CDR2 sequences are SGHRS and YFSETQ. This CDR3 contains 15 residues. Deletions cut 5 bases from V and 0 bases from J, with 12 bases between. The CDR3 DNA reads TGCGCCAGCAGGAGGGAGGAGTTAGCCAAAAACATTCAGTACTTC. Residues: CASRREELAKNIQYF.

J is TRBJ2-3 and V is TRBV6-5; TRBD1 is a possible D gene (6 bases). V was trimmed by 2 bases and J by 6 bases, leaving 9 bases between them. The germline CDR1 and CDR2 sequences are MNHEY and SVGAGI. The CDR3 has 13 amino acids. The CDR3 DNA reads TGTGCCAGCAGTTACGGGGGCCCCGATACGCAGTATTTT. Its translation: CASSYGGPDTQYF.

This chain connects TRBV4-3 to TRBJ1-4, with D tentatively TRBD1 (6 bases). The V gene lost 2 bases and the J gene lost 6 bases, with 7 bases spanning the gap. The CDR3 has 13 amino acids. The germline CDR1 and CDR2 sequences are LGHNA and YSLEER. The CDR3: CASSQNRDEKLFF. CDR3 DNA: TGCGCCAGCAGCCAAAACAGGGATGAAAAACTGTTTTTT.

CDR3 nucleotide sequence: TGCACCAGCAGCCAAGGGCCCCCAACTACTAGCGGGCACTACGAGCAGTACTTC. Translated, it gives CTSSQGPPTTSGHYEQYF. V is TRBV1 and J is TRBJ2-7; the table's D call, TRBD2, has no DNA check behind it. TRBV1 is a known pseudogene. This CDR3 is 18 amino acids long.

This chain joins TRBV11-2 and TRBJ1-6, with 8 bases identical to TRBD1. V dropped 5 bases and J dropped 7; count of bases not matched to a gene: 10. Germline-derived CDR1 and CDR2 are SGHAT and FQNNGV. The CDR3 contains 16 residues. The CDR3 spells CASSRIPGQENSPLHF. The CDR3 DNA is TGTGCCAGCAGCCGAATCCCGGGACAGGAGAATTCACCCCTCCACTTT.

The V and J genes are TRBV2 and TRBJ2-1; TRBD2 aligns across 13 bases. In germline, CDR1 is SNHLY, CDR2 FYNNEI. V dropped 6 bases and J dropped 4; count of bases not matched to a gene: 6. There are 16 residues in the CDR3. In DNA, the CDR3 is TGTGCCAGCAGGAGGACTAGCGGGAGTTCATACAATGAGCAGTTCTTC. Its translation: CASRRTSGSSYNEQFF.

CDR3 nucleotides: TGTGCCAGCAGGCCCGAGGAGCTTTCCTTTACGCAGTATTTT. This encodes CASRPEELSFTQYF. V is TRBV7-2 and J is TRBJ2-3; D gene uncertain. The CDR3 sequence is 14 residues long. The V gene's germline CDR1 is SGHTA and CDR2 FQGNSA. V lost 6 bases and J 8 bases, leaving 18 bases between the germline ends.

The chain links TRBV28 to TRBJ1-2; D gene ambiguous. Trimming removed 5 bases from V and 5 bases from J, with 9 bases in between. The germline V gene encodes CDR1 MDHEN and CDR2 SYDVKM. This CDR3 is built from 12 residues. CDR3 bases: TGTGCCAGCAGTACCGGGAGATATGGCTACACCTTC. Amino acids: CASSTGRYGYTF.

The chain recombines TRBV3-1 (or the pseudogene TRBV3-2) with TRBJ2-1; D gene ambiguous. Per germline, CDR1 LGHDT and CDR2 YNNKEL (reference sequence). Trimming pared 0 bases from V and 4 bases from J, leaving 7 bases between. The CDR3 length is 14 residues. Here the CDR3 DNA reads TGTGCCAGCAGCCAAGACGGTGCTTACAATGAGCAGTTCTTC. It codes for CASSQDGAYNEQFF.

CDR3 coding DNA: TGTGCTAGTGGCCTCGGGCAGGGGATCTATGGCTACACCTTC. It encodes CASGLGQGIYGYTF. V usage is TRBV12-5 and J usage is TRBJ1-2, with D perhaps matching TRBD1 (6 bases). V shed 6 bases and J shed 4 bases, with 15 bases lying between them. Germline values: CDR1 LGHNT, CDR2 FRNRAP. The CDR3 totals 14 residues.

The rearrangement links TRBV28 to TRBJ1-2, with D unresolved. The germline CDR1 and CDR2 sequences are MDHEN and SYDVKM. The CDR3 sequence is 13 residues long. Trimming removed 7 bases from V and 2 bases from J, with 11 bases in between. The CDR3 DNA sequence: TGTGCCAGCACCCTGAGGGAAAACTATGGCTACACCTTC. Residues: CASTLRENYGYTF.

The chain employs TRBV27 and TRBJ1-1; D gene ambiguous. This CDR3 has 13 residues. Germline CDR1 MNHEY, CDR2 SMNVEV (reference sequence). Deletions cut 7 bases from V and 10 bases from J, with 19 bases between. The CDR3 nucleotides are TGTGCCAGCACCTCGACACCGCCGGCCTTAGCTTTCTTT. This sequence encodes CASTSTPPALAFF.

The V call is TRBV5-6, the J call TRBJ1-5, with TRBD1 as a possible D gene (6 bases). Germline V gene sequence: CDR1 SGHDT, CDR2 YYEEEE. V lost 0 bases to trimming and J lost 2 bases, with 15 bases between them. There are 17 residues in the CDR3. CDR3 loop: CASSLGRTARGNQPQHF. The DNA for the CDR3 is TGTGCCAGCAGCTTGGGACGGACAGCCCGGGGCAATCAGCCCCAGCATTTT. Using reference TRBV5-6 and TRBJ1-5 for the parts outside the CDR3, the full variable domain is DAGVTQSPTHLIKTRGQQVTLRCSPKSGHDTVSWYQQALGQGPQFIFQYYEEEERQRGNFPDRFSGHQFPNYSSELNVNALLLGDSALYLCASSLGRTARGNQPQHFGDGTRLSIL.

The chain combines TRBV18 with TRBJ1-1; unclear D gene. V was cut by 6 bases and J by 8 bases, with 16 bases left in between. Germline CDR1 and CDR2: KGHSH and LQKENI. The CDR3 runs 13 residues. As DNA, the CDR3 is TGTGCCAGCTCCTCTAATACAGCCACCGAAGCTTTCTTT. Encoded protein: CASSSNTATEAFF.

This clone was recorded once. The chain has TRBV28 and TRBJ2-1, with 9 bases fitting TRBD2. The CDR3 has 14 residues. Germline-derived CDR1 and CDR2 are MDHEN and SYDVKM. V lost 3 bases to trimming and J lost 6 bases; unmatched junction nucleotides: 3. CDR3 amino acids: CASSLPSGINEQFF. For the CDR3, the DNA is TGTGCCAGCAGTTTGCCTAGCGGGATCAATGAGCAGTTCTTC.

CDR3 coding DNA: TGTGCCAGCAGCGTAGGCGGTTGGGGGGGTCAGCCCCAGCATTTT. It codes for CASSVGGWGGQPQHF. The rearrangement joins TRBV9 to TRBJ1-5, with D tentatively TRBD1 (5 bases). The V gene's germline CDR1 is SGDLS and CDR2 YYNGEE. The CDR3 contains 15 residues. The ends were cut back, 0 bases at V and 6 bases at J, with 13 bases in the middle. The variable domain in full, with the rest retrieved from reference TRBV9 and TRBJ1-5, is DSGVTQTPKHLITATGQRVTLRCSPRSGDLSVYWYQQSLDQGLQFLIQYYNGEERAKGNILERFSAQQFPDLHSELNLSSLELGDSALYFCASSVGGWGGQPQHFGDGTRLSIL.

This clone was found once. This chain joins TRBV5-1 and TRBJ1-2; 8 positions match TRBD1. With V trimmed by 2 bases and J by 6 bases, 6 bases remained unmatched. The germline gives CDR1 SGHRS, CDR2 YFSETQ. The CDR3 is 14 amino acids. The chain's CDR3 is CASSFLDRGDGYTF. The CDR3 DNA sequence: TGCGCCAGCAGCTTCCTCGACAGGGGTGATGGCTACACCTTC.

This sequence joins TRBV29-1 and TRBJ2-7; 8 bases align to TRBD2. CDR3 size: 13 residues. Germline CDR1 SQVTM, CDR2 ANQGSEA. V was clipped by 3 bases and J by 0 bases; unmatched bases: 1. The CDR3 loop reads CSVDGGASYEQYF. For the CDR3, the DNA is TGCAGCGTTGACGGGGGGGCCTCCTACGAGCAGTACTTC.